These T cell receptor beta chains were read from a single sample in a study of T cells in Graves' hyperthyroidism and ophthalmopathy. Using its own MiXCR run on the multiplex PCR reads, TCRdb lists one record per CDR3 protein. The repertoire includes approximately 600,000 distinct CDR3 sequences, about 14% of them detected once, and roughly 5.7% sits in the top ten. Sequenced sample: blood. The receptor set was obtained from a woman aged 25 to 39 with Graves' hyperthyroidism that later progressed to Graves' ophthalmopathy. CDR3s include the opening cysteine and the closing phenylalanine or tryptophan. D genes are given only for firm matches. Clone sizes are given selectively: once, few, many, or a class where the clone is expanded.

clone size: few
V gene: TRBV5-1
D gene: -
J gene: TRBJ2-2
CDR3 protein: CASSSPQGGLRTGELFF
CDR3 DNA: TGCGCCAGCAGCTCCCCACAGGGCGGATTACGGACCGGGGAGCTGTTTTTT

clone size: -
V gene: TRBV6-1
D gene: TRBD1
J gene: TRBJ1-2
CDR3 protein: CASTEDRAIYGYTF
CDR3 DNA: TGTGCCAGCACCGAGGACAGGGCGATCTATGGCTACACCTTC

clone size: few
V gene: TRBV6-1
D gene: -
J gene: TRBJ2-3
CDR3 protein: CASSENAGGADTQYF
CDR3 DNA: TGTGCCAGCAGTGAAAATGCGGGTGGCGCAGATACGCAGTATTTT

clone size: many
V gene: TRBV18
D gene: TRBD1
J gene: TRBJ1-1
CDR3 protein: CASSATGADTEAFF
CDR3 DNA: TGTGCCAGCTCAGCCACAGGGGCGGACACTGAAGCTTTCTTT

clone size: many
V gene: TRBV30
D gene: TRBD1
J gene: TRBJ1-2
CDR3 protein: CAWSGDRPGYTF
CDR3 DNA: TGTGCCTGGAGCGGGGACAGGCCTGGCTACACCTTC

clone size: many
V gene: TRBV9
D gene: -
J gene: TRBJ2-1
CDR3 protein: CASTGASGSYNEQFF
CDR3 DNA: TGTGCCAGCACCGGCGCGTCGGGTTCCTACAATGAGCAGTTCTTC

clone size: many
V gene: TRBV7-2
D gene: -
J gene: TRBJ2-5
CDR3 protein: CASSLSDFQETQYF
CDR3 DNA: TGTGCCAGCAGCTTATCTGATTTTCAAGAGACCCAGTACTTC

clone size: few
V gene: TRBV6-5
D gene: -
J gene: TRBJ1-6
CDR3 protein: CASSYLGSSYNSPLHF
CDR3 DNA: TGTGCCAGCAGTTACTTAGGGAGCTCCTATAATTCACCCCTCCACTTT

clone size: many
V gene: TRBV11-2
D gene: TRBD2
J gene: TRBJ2-1
CDR3 protein: CASNKGGSGNNEQFF
CDR3 DNA: TGTGCCAGCAACAAAGGGGGTAGCGGGAACAATGAGCAGTTCTTC

clone size: many
V gene: TRBV7-9
D gene: TRBD2
J gene: TRBJ2-3
CDR3 protein: CASSQQAGAGTDTQYF
CDR3 DNA: TGTGCCAGCAGCCAACAAGCGGGAGCGGGGACAGATACGCAGTATTTT

clone size: many
V gene: TRBV7-9
D gene: -
J gene: TRBJ1-1
CDR3 protein: CASSSRQDTEAFF
CDR3 DNA: TGTGCCAGCAGCTCCCGACAGGACACTGAAGCTTTCTTT

clone size: few
V gene: TRBV7-8
D gene: -
J gene: TRBJ2-1
CDR3 protein: CASSRGPYLDEQFF
CDR3 DNA: TGTGCCAGCAGCCGAGGGCCCTATCTGGATGAGCAGTTCTTC

clone size: few
V gene: TRBV5-4
D gene: TRBD1
J gene: TRBJ2-1
CDR3 protein: CASSRQGIDNEQFF
CDR3 DNA: TGTGCCAGCAGCCGACAGGGAATCGACAATGAGCAGTTCTTC

clone size: many
V gene: TRBV12-3/TRBV12-4
D gene: TRBD1
J gene: TRBJ2-1
CDR3 protein: CASKIQGSNEQFF
CDR3 DNA: TGTGCCAGCAAGATACAGGGGTCCAATGAGCAGTTCTTC

clone size: many
V gene: TRBV2
D gene: TRBD1
J gene: TRBJ1-6
CDR3 protein: CASTGQGNDSPLHF
CDR3 DNA: TGTGCCAGCACAGGACAGGGTAACGATTCACCCCTCCACTTT

clone size: few
V gene: TRBV4-1
D gene: -
J gene: TRBJ2-7
CDR3 protein: CASSQDGRPPWEQYF
CDR3 DNA: TGCGCCAGCAGCCAAGATGGCAGACCGCCGTGGGAGCAGTACTTC

clone size: many
V gene: TRBV20-1
D gene: TRBD1
J gene: TRBJ2-1
CDR3 protein: CSAPRQGGVSYNEQFF
CDR3 DNA: TGCAGTGCTCCCCGACAGGGGGGAGTCTCCTACAATGAGCAGTTCTTC

clone size: many
V gene: TRBV28
D gene: -
J gene: TRBJ1-5
CDR3 protein: CASWSPGNQPQHF
CDR3 DNA: TGTGCCAGCTGGAGCCCAGGCAATCAGCCCCAGCATTTT

clone size: few
V gene: TRBV9
D gene: -
J gene: TRBJ2-7
CDR3 protein: CASSVDWDGTEQYF
CDR3 DNA: TGTGCCAGCAGCGTAGATTGGGACGGCACCGAGCAGTACTTC

clone size: -
V gene: TRBV2
D gene: TRBD2
J gene: TRBJ2-1
CDR3 protein: CASMEAGNRKQFF
CDR3 DNA: TGTGCCAGCATGGAAGCGGGAAACCGTAAGCAGTTCTTC